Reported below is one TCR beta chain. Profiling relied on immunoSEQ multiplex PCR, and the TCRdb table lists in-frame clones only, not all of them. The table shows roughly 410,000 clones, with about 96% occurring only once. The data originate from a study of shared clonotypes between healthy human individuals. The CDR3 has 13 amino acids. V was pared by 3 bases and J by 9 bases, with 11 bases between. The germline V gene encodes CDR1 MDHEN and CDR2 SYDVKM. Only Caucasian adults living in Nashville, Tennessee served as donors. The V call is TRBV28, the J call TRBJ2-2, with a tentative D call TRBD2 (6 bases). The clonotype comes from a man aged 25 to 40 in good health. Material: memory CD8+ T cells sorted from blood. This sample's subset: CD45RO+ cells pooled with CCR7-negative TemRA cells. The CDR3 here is CASSFGGSRELFF. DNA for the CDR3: TGTGCCAGCAGTTTCGGGGGTTCACGGGAGCTGTTTTTT. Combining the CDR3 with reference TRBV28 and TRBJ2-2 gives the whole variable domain DVKVTQSSRYLVKRTGEKVFLECVQDMDHENMFWYRQDPGLGLRLIYFSYDVKMKEKGDIPEGYSVSREKKERFSLILESASTNQTSMYLCASSFGGSRELFFGEGSRLTVL.